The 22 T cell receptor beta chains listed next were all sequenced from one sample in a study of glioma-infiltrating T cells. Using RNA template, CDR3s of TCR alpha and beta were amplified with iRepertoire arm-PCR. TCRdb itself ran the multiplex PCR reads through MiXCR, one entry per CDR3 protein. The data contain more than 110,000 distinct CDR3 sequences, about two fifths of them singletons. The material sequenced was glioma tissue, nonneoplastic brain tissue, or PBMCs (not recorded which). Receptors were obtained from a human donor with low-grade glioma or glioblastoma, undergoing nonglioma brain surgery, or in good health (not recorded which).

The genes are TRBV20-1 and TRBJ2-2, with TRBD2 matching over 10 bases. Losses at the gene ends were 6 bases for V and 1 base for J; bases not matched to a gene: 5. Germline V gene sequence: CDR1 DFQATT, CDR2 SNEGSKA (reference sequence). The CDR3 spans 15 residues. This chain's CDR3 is CSALGLAENTGELFF. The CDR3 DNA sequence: TGCAGTGCGCTAGGACTAGCGGAGAACACCGGGGAGCTGTTTTTT.

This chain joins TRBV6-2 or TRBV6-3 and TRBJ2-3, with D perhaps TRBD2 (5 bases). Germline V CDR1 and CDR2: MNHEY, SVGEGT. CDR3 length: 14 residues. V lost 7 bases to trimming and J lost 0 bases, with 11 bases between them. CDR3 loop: CASKSGASTDTQYF. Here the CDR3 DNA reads TGTGCCAGCAAGAGCGGAGCTAGCACAGATACGCAGTATTTT.

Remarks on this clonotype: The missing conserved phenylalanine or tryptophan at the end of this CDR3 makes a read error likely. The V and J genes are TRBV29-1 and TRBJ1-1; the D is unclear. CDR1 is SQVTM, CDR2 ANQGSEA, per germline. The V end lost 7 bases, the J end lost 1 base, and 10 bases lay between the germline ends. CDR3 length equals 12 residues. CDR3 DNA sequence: TGCAGCGGAGCCATGGGGAACACTGAAGCTTTCTTG. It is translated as CSGAMGNTEAFL.

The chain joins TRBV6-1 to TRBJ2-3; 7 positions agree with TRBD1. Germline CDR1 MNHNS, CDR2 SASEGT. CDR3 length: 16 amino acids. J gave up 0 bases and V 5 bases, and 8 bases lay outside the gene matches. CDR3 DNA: TGTGCCAGCAGTCCAAACAGGGGCCTTAGCACAGATACGCAGTATTTT. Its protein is CASSPNRGLSTDTQYF.

The CDR3 DNA reads as TGTGCCAGCAGTTTAGGAGGGGCTAGCAATCAGCCCCAGCATTTT. Translating it yields CASSLGGASNQPQHF. This sequence joins TRBV12-3 or TRBV12-4 and TRBJ1-5; a weak D match, TRBD1 (5 bases). Trimming removed 1 base at V and 0 bases at J, with 7 bases between. This CDR3 has 15 amino acids.

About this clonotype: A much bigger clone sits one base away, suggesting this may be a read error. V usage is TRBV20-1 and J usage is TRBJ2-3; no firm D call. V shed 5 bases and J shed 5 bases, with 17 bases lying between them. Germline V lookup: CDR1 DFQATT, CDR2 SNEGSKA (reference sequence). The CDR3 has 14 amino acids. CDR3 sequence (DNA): TGCAGTGCTCCTCCGAGACGGGTGGGAGATACGCAGTATTTT. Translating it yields CSAPPRRVGDTQYF.

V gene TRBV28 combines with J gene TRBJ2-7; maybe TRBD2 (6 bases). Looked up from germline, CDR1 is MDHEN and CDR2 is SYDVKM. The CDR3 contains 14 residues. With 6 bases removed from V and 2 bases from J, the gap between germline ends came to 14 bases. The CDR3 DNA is TGTGCCAGCAGATTCTCGGGGGAAACCTACGAGCAGTACTTC. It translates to CASRFSGETYEQYF.

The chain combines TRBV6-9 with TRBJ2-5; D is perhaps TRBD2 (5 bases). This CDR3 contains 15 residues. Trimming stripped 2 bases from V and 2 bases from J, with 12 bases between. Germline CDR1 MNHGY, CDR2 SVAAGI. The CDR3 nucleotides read TGTGCCAGCAGTTATGAAGGGAGAGGACAAGAGACCCAGTACTTC. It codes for CASSYEGRGQETQYF.

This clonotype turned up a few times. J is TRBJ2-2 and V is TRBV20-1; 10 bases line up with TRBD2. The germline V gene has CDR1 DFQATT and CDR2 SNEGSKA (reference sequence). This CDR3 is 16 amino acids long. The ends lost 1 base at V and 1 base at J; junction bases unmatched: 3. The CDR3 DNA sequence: TGCAGTGCTAGAGCTCGACTAGCGGGGAACACCGGGGAGCTGTTTTTT. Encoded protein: CSARARLAGNTGELFF.

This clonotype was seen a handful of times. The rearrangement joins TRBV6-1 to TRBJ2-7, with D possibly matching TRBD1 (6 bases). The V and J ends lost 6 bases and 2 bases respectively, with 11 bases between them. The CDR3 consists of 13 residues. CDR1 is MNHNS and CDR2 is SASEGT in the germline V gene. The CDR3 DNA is TGTGCCAGCAGCTTACAGGGAGCCTACGAGCAGTACTTC. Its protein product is CASSLQGAYEQYF.

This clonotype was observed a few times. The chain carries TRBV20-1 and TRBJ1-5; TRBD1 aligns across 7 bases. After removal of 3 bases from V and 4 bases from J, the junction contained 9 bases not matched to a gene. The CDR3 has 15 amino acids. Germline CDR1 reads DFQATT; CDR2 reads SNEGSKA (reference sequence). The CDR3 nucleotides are TGCAGTGCTAGTCACCGACAGGGTCTTAATCAGCCCCAGCATTTT. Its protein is CSASHRQGLNQPQHF.

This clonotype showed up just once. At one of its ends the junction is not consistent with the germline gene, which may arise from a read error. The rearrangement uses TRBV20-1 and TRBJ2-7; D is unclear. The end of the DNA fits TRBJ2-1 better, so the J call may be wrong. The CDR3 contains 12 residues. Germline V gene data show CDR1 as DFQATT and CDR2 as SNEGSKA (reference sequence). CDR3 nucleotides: TGCGGTGCTAACCGGGCAGACAATGAGCAGTTCTTC. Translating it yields CGANRADNEQFF.

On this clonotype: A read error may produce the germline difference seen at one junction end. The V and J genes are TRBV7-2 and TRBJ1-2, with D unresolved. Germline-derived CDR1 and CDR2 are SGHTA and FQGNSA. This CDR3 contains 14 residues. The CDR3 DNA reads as TGCGCCAGCAGCCAAGTCGGGCAGCACTATGGCTACACCTTC. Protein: CASSQVGQHYGYTF.

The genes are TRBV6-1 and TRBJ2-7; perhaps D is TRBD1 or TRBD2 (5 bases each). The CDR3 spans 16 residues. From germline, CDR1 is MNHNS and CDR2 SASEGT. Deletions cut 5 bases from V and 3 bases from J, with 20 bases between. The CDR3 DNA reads TGTGCCAGCAGTTATTCCGACAGTAGGAGGCTCTACGAGCAGTACTTC. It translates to CASSYSDSRRLYEQYF.

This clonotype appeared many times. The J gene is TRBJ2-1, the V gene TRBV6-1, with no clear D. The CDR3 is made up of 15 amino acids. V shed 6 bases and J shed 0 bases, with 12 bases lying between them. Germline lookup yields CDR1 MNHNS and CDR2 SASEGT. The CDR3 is CASRPMYISYNEQFF. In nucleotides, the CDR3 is TGTGCCAGCAGGCCCATGTATATCTCCTACAATGAGCAGTTCTTC.

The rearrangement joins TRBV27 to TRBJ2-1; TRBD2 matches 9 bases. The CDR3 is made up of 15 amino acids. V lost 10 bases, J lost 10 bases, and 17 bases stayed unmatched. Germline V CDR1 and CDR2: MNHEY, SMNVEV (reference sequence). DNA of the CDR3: TGTGCCACCAGCAGAGGTTCAGCGGGGGGAAACGAGCAGTTCTTC. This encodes CATSRGSAGGNEQFF.

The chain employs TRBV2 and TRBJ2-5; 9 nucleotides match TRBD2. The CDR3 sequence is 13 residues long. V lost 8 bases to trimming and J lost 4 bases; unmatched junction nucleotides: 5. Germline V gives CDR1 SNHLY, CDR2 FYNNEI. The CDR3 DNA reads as TGTGCCAGCGACAGCGGGAGGCGAGAGACCCAGTACTTC. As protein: CASDSGRRETQYF.

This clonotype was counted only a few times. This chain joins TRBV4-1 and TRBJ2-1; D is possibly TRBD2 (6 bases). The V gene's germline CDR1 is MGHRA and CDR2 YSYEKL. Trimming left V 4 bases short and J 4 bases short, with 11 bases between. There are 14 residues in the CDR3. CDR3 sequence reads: CASSREAGYNEQFF. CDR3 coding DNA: TGCGCCAGCAGCCGGGAGGCGGGGTACAATGAGCAGTTCTTC.

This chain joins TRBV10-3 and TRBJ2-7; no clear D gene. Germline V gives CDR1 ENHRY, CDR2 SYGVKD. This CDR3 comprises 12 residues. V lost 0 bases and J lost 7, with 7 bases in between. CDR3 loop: CAISESSYEQYF. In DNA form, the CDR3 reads TGTGCCATCAGTGAGTCTTCTTATGAGCAGTACTTC.

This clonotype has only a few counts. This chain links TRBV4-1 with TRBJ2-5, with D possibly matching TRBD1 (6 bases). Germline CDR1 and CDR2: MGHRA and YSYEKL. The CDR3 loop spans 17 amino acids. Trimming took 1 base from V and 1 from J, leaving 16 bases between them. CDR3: CASSQVESPGAQETQYF. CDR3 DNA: TGCGCCAGCAGCCAAGTTGAATCACCAGGGGCCCAAGAGACCCAGTACTTC.

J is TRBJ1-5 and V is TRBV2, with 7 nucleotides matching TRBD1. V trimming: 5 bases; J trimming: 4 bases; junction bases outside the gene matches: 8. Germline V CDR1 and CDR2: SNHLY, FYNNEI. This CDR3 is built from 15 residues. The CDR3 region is CASSYRGRGNQPQHF. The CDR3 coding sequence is TGTGCCAGCAGTTACAGGGGCAGAGGGAATCAGCCCCAGCATTTT.

This CDR3 reads CASSENLRVYF. In nucleotides, the CDR3 is TGTGCCAGCAGTGAAAATCTCCGCGTGTACTTC. The chain recombines TRBV2 with TRBJ2-4, with D uncertain. Germline loops: CDR1 SNHLY, CDR2 FYNNEI. V dropped 2 bases and J dropped 15 bases, with 11 bases sitting between them. This CDR3 has 11 amino acids.